This T cell receptor beta chain stems from a study of response to subunit inactivated influenza vaccine. TCRdb ran MiXCR on the RT-PCR reads and lists one entry per CDR3 protein. The data contain some 540,000 distinct CDR3 sequences, roughly 23% of them seen just once; the ten biggest clones take up 2.5% to 3%. General study results and limits: That few new T cells are recruited by each seasonal influenza vaccination was the authors' suggestion.

Germline V lookup: CDR1 SGHVS, CDR2 FNYEAQ. Trimming pared 3 bases from V and 3 bases from J, leaving 20 bases between. This CDR3 has 18 amino acids. With respect to this clonotype: The antigen is unknown.

The sample was also linked to a second study, of T cells expressing NK-cell markers. This second study notes: 5'RACE template switching with UMIs generated TCR beta cDNA. Seven HCMV-seropositive donors and one seronegative donor made up the eight sequenced donors. The use of an anti-gamma-delta TCR antibody, which was added in several experiments, restricted sorting to T cells expressing alpha-beta TCR. More than 5 of the donors carried dominant NKG2C+ clonotypes that took up roughly 1.0-8% of their CD8+ T cells.

The V call is TRBV7-6, the J call TRBJ1-4; D is unclear. Sequencing was performed on CD4+ T cells sorted from PBMCs, taken about 12 days after vaccination. This clonotype originated in a man in his fifties who received an inactivated influenza vaccine. The CDR3 bases are TGTGCCAGCAGCTTGGGCCCCCTCGCCCCTTCGGCTAATGAAAAACTGTTTTTT. Translated: CASSLGPLAPSANEKLFF.